This TCR beta chain was sequenced in a study of CD8 T cells in Susac syndrome. Study findings and constraints: An acknowledgment was made by the study that its TCR sequencing and HLA analysis involved relatively few individuals.

Worth noting for this clonotype: Antigen specificity is unknown.

The CDR3 contains 13 residues. Germline V gives CDR1 LNHNV, CDR2 YYDKDF (reference sequence). V was clipped by 5 bases and J by 8 bases; unmatched bases: 5. TCR beta sequencing covered blood CD8+ and CD4+ T cells. In the multiple sclerosis control group, patients were treatment-naive and had stable or active relapsing-remitting disease. A quantity of roughly 0.5 to 1 ug RNA underwent reverse transcription using random hexamers. Amplification of TCR beta CDR3 across 54 Vbeta and 13 Jbeta was performed with immunoSEQ multiplex PCR. TCRdb ran MiXCR on the immunoSEQ multiplex PCR reads and lists one entry per CDR3 protein. The table records 150,000 to 200,000 distinct CDR3 sequences, approximately 93% of them present only once.

The clonotype originates from a human donor with multiple sclerosis. The rearrangement links TRBV15 to TRBJ1-2; the match to TRBD1 covers 10 bases. The sample was CD4+ T cells from PBMCs. The CDR3 region is CATSLRTGGGYTF. CDR3 nucleotide sequence: TGTGCCACCAGCCTCCGGACAGGGGGAGGCTACACCTTC.